This is a list of T cell receptor beta chains from one sample in a study of blood T cells in healthy people across ages. MiXCR, run by TCRdb on the 5' RACE reads, gives a single entry per CDR3 protein. The data contain roughly 700,000 distinct CDR3 sequences, around half of them singletons. Sample: blood. Receptors were obtained from a woman aged 60-75 years in good health. Both conserved end residues are part of each CDR3. A D gene is named only where the DNA matches it firmly. Not every row has a clone size; where given, it reads once, few, many or a size class.

D gene	J gene	V gene	clone size	CDR3 DNA	CDR3 protein
TRBD2	TRBJ2-3	TRBV20-1	-	TGCAGTGCTAGGGATGGACTAGCGCCCGGGATGGGTACGCAGTATTTT	CSARDGLAPGMGTQYF
-	TRBJ1-6	TRBV4-2	-	TGTGCCAGCAGCCGGCCCCTGACAGGACCGCTCGGTTCACCCCTCCACTTT	CASSRPLTGPLGSPLHF
-	TRBJ1-5	TRBV6-1	-	TGTGCCAGCAGTGAGGGTTATAGCAATCAGCCCCAGCATTTT	CASSEGYSNQPQHF
TRBD2	TRBJ2-1	TRBV4-3	-	TGCGCCAGCAGCCAAGATGTCGGAGCGGGAGATTACAATGAGCAGTTCTTC	CASSQDVGAGDYNEQFF
-	TRBJ1-5	TRBV29-1	-	TGCAGCGTGGCTCAGGTACGCAATCAGCCCCAGCATTTT	CSVAQVRNQPQHF
-	TRBJ2-5	TRBV29-1	few	TGCAGCGTTACCCCACGACTAGTCCAAGAGACCCAGTACTTC	CSVTPRLVQETQYF
TRBD2	TRBJ2-1	TRBV29-1	-	TGCAGCGTTGGGGGACTAGCGGAGCCCAGCTCCTACAATGAGCAGTTCTTC	CSVGGLAEPSSYNEQFF
-	TRBJ1-4	TRBV29-1	-	TGCAGCGTTGAAGGGGGCGCCGGGTACGAAAAACTGTTTTTT	CSVEGGAGYEKLFF
TRBD1	TRBJ2-7	TRBV29-1	few	TGCAGCGTCCCGGGACAGGACGGGTACGAGCAGTACTTC	CSVPGQDGYEQYF
-	TRBJ1-4	TRBV11-2	-	TGTGCCAGCAGCCGGGGGGCTCCTAATGAAAAACTGTTTTTT	CASSRGAPNEKLFF
TRBD1	TRBJ1-4	TRBV25-1	-	TGTGCCAGCAGTGAAGGACAGGGAAATAATGAAAAACTGTTTTTT	CASSEGQGNNEKLFF
TRBD1	TRBJ2-5	TRBV7-3	-	TGTGCCAGCAGCCCAGCCGGGACAGGGGCCAACAATGAGCAGTACTTC	CASSPAGTGANNEQYF
TRBD2	TRBJ2-5	TRBV7-2	-	TGTGCCAGCAGCTCAAGAACTAGCGGGAGGGAGACCCAGTACTTC	CASSSRTSGRETQYF
-	TRBJ2-3	TRBV7-2	few	TGTGCCAGCAGCTTAGTCGGACTAAGGACAGATACGCAGTATTTT	CASSLVGLRTDTQYF
TRBD1	TRBJ2-7	TRBV18	few	TGTGCCAGCTCAGAGGACAGGGGAACAAGATACGAGCAGTACTTC	CASSEDRGTRYEQYF
TRBD2	TRBJ2-3	TRBV3-1	-	TGTGCCAGCAGCAGAAGCAGCGGGAGGGCCGAAGATACGCAGTATTTT	CASSRSSGRAEDTQYF
-	TRBJ2-5	TRBV18	-	TGTGCCAGCTCACCACGCCAGGGGTCGGTGACCCAGTACTTC	CASSPRQGSVTQYF
-	TRBJ2-1	TRBV7-2	once	TGTGCCAGCAGCTTAGCGGGGGTAGCGCACAATGAGCAGTTCTTC	CASSLAGVAHNEQFF
-	TRBJ2-1	TRBV15	-	TGTGCCACCAGCAGGCTAGGAGGTTACAATGAGCAGTTCTTC	CATSRLGGYNEQFF
-	TRBJ1-1	TRBV7-9	-	TGTGCCAGCAGCTTAGGGGATTGGTCTGTGACAGGGAACACTGAAGCTTTCTTT	CASSLGDWSVTGNTEAFF
-	TRBJ2-1	TRBV12-3/TRBV12-4	-	TGTGCCAGCAGCCTCCAGCGGAATGAGCAGTTCTTC	CASSLQRNEQFF
TRBD2	TRBJ2-1	TRBV29-1	-	TGCAGCGTCGGGGACTACGCCGGGGGTGAGCAGTTCTTC	CSVGDYAGGEQFF
-	TRBJ2-5	TRBV28	-	TGTGCCAGCTCAGGGGATGTGGAGACCCAGTACTTC	CASSGDVETQYF
-	TRBJ2-5	TRBV20-1	-	TGCAGTGCTAGAGATGGGCGGGCCCAAGAGACCCAGTACTTC	CSARDGRAQETQYF
-	TRBJ2-1	TRBV28	-	TGTGCCAGCAGTTTAGAGGTTGAGCAGTTCTTC	CASSLEVEQFF